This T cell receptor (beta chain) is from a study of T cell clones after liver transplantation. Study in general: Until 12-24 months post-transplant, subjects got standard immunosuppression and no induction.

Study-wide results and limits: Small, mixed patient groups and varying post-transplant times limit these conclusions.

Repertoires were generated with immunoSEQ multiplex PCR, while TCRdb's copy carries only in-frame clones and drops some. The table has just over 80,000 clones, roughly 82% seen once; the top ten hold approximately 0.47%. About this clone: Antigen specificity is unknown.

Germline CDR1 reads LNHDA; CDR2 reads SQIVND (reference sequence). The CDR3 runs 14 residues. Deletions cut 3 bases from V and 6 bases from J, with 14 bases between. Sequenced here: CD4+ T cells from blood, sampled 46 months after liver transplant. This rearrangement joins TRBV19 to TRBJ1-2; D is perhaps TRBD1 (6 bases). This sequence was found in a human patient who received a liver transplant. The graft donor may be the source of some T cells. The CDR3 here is CASSIRTVFDGYTF. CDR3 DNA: TGTGCCAGTAGTATTAGGACAGTCTTCGATGGCTACACCTTC. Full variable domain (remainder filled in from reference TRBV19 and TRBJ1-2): DGGITQSPKYLFRKEGQNVTLSCEQNLNHDAMYWYRQDPGQGLRLIYYSQIVNDFQKGDIAEGYSVSREKKESFPLTVTSAQKNPTAFYLCASSIRTVFDGYTFGSGTRLTVV.